The 31 T cell receptor beta chains reported below all come from one sample, sequenced in a study of regulatory T cells in long-lasting Graves disease. Arm-PCR of CDR3 regions and iRepertoire HTBI primers were used to build TCR beta libraries. TCRdb used MiXCR to reprocess the multiplex PCR reads, holding one entry per CDR3 protein. The sample shows about 430,000 distinct CDR3 sequences, 15% of them seen only once. Time point in this sample: newly diagnosed GD, antithyroid drugs for less than 3 months. The TCR library used RNA extracted from PBMCs. In addition, the sample was reused for a study of T cells in Graves' hyperthyroidism and ophthalmopathy.

Sample: peripheral blood mononuclear cells (PBMCs), taken at new diagnosis, from a patient treated with antithyroid drugs. The receptors originated from a woman aged 40 to 50 with Graves disease.

Ten or more counts support this clonotype. A much larger clone lies one base from this, so it may be a read error. This rearrangement joins TRBV2 to TRBJ2-5; either TRBD1 or TRBD2 may supply D (5 bases each). Germline CDR1 SNHLY, CDR2 FYNNEI. The CDR3 covers 12 residues. CDR3 DNA: TGTGCCCTAGACGGGCAGGGAGAGGCCCAGTACTTC. Translated, it gives CALDGQGEAQYF.

The chain employs TRBV4-3 and TRBJ1-4; D possibly corresponds to TRBD1 (5 bases). Germline V gives CDR1 LGHNA, CDR2 YSLEER. Trimming left V 3 bases short and J 6 bases short, with 11 bases between. The CDR3 runs to 14 residues. CDR3 region: CASSQWGGDEKLFF. CDR3 in DNA: TGCGCCAGCAGCCAGTGGGGGGGAGATGAAAAACTGTTTTTT.

V and J are TRBV2 and TRBJ2-5; 15 positions match TRBD2. V lost 6 bases and J lost 0; bases outside the gene matches: 11. The CDR3 loop spans 19 amino acids. Germline V gene lookup returns CDR1 SNHLY and CDR2 FYNNEI. CDR3 amino acids: CASRVTGTSGRWNQETQYF. The CDR3 DNA sequence: TGTGCCAGCAGGGTCACCGGGACTAGCGGGAGGTGGAACCAAGAGACCCAGTACTTC. Full variable domain (missing parts from reference TRBV2 and TRBJ2-5): EPEVTQTPSHQVTQMGQEVILRCVPISNHLYFYWYRQILGQKVEFLVSFYNNEISEKSEIFDDQFSVERPDGSNFTLKIRSTKLEDSAMYFCASRVTGTSGRWNQETQYFGPGTRLLVL.

This rearrangement joins TRBV11-2 to TRBJ2-7; 9 bases agree with TRBD1. Germline assignment: CDR1 SGHAT and CDR2 FQNNGV. This CDR3 comprises 15 residues. V trimming: 4 bases; J trimming: 4 bases; junction bases outside the gene matches: 8. The DNA for the CDR3 is TGTGCCAGCAGCTCCCGAGGGGACAGGGTATACGAGCAGTACTTC. This gives the protein CASSSRGDRVYEQYF. Full variable domain (missing parts from reference TRBV11-2 and TRBJ2-7): EAGVAQSPRYKIIEKRQSVAFWCNPISGHATLYWYQQILGQGPKLLIQFQNNGVVDDSQLPKDRFSAERLKGVDSTLKIQPAKLEDSAVYLCASSSRGDRVYEQYFGPGTRLTVT.

This clonotype was seen only a few times. The rearrangement joins TRBV18 to TRBJ2-5, with 8 bases fitting TRBD2. CDR3 length: 14 amino acids. Germline V gene lookup returns CDR1 KGHSH and CDR2 LQKENI. Germline trimming cut 4 bases from V and 5 bases from J; bases unmatched to any gene: 6. The CDR3 sequence: CASSRREGLETQYF. CDR3 nucleotide sequence: TGTGCCAGCTCACGACGGGAGGGCCTGGAGACCCAGTACTTC.

This chain uses TRBV6-1 with TRBJ2-7, with TRBD2 matching over 7 bases. CDR3 size: 14 residues. With 6 bases clipped from V and 0 bases from J, the junction kept 5 bases outside the gene matches. Germline CDR1 reads MNHNS; CDR2 reads SASEGT. CDR3 protein: CASSRSGYSYEQYF. The CDR3 DNA reads as TGTGCCAGCAGCCGTAGCGGGTACTCCTACGAGCAGTACTTC.

This chain uses TRBV5-1 with TRBJ2-7; 7 bases line up with TRBD1. V lost 3 bases, J lost 6 bases, and 3 bases stayed unmatched. The length of the CDR3 is 12 residues. CDR1 and CDR2 (germline): SGHRS, YFSETQ. The CDR3 here is CASSSRTGEQYF. CDR3 DNA sequence: TGCGCCAGCAGCTCTCGGACAGGCGAGCAGTACTTC.

This clonotype was counted between two and nine times. The chain is built from TRBV18 and TRBJ2-6; no reliable D call. CDR1 and CDR2 (germline): KGHSH, LQKENI. The ends were cut back, 3 bases at V and 2 bases at J, with 17 bases in the middle. The CDR3 totals 18 residues. The DNA for the CDR3 is TGTGCCAGCTCACCCCACTCGCTCTTAGGGCCTGGGGCCAACGTCCTGACTTTC. The encoded protein is CASSPHSLLGPGANVLTF.

This clonotype was recorded many times. Its ends do not fully match the called genes, so a read error is possible. The V and J genes are TRBV3-1 and TRBJ1-5; a weak D match, TRBD1 (6 bases). This CDR3 has 13 residues. Germline V gene sequence: CDR1 LGHDT, CDR2 YNNKEL (reference sequence). The CDR3 DNA follows: TGCGCCAGCAGCCAAGATAGGGGGCAGCCCCAGCATTTT. This translates into CASSQDRGQPQHF.

This clonotype was observed many times. The chain uses TRBV24-1 and TRBJ1-1, with 7 bases matching TRBD1. With V trimmed by 4 bases and J by 3 bases, 19 bases remained unmatched. Germline values: CDR1 KGHDR, CDR2 SFDVKD. This CDR3 region has 19 residues. The CDR3 DNA is TGTGCCACCAGTGACGGATCGGACAGGCCCTCCGAGGAGGACACTGAAGCTTTCTTT. Translating gives CATSDGSDRPSEEDTEAFF.

This clonotype has a count of ten or more. V is TRBV9 and J is TRBJ2-1; TRBD2 matches 11 bases. With V trimmed by 8 bases and J by 1 base, 8 bases remained unmatched. The length of the CDR3 is 16 residues. From germline, CDR1 is SGDLS and CDR2 YYNGEE. This CDR3 is CASSVAGGSSYNEQFF. In nucleotides, the CDR3 is TGTGCCAGTAGTGTAGCGGGAGGGTCTTCCTACAATGAGCAGTTCTTC.

This clonotype was seen many times. The rearrangement links TRBV15 to TRBJ2-7, with D possibly being TRBD1 (6 bases). With 4 bases removed from V and 0 bases from J, the gap between germline ends came to 19 bases. The CDR3 length is 17 residues. CDR1 and CDR2 (germline): LNHNV, YYDKDF (reference sequence). The CDR3 DNA sequence: TGTGCCACCAGCAAAAGCTCAGGGGCAGTGAGCTCCTACGAGCAGTACTTC. Residues: CATSKSSGAVSSYEQYF.

Ten or more counts support this clonotype. The rearrangement links TRBV6-5 to TRBJ2-3, with D perhaps matching TRBD2 (5 bases). V was pared by 2 bases and J by 2 bases, with 14 bases between. The CDR3 totals 16 residues. CDR1 is MNHEY, CDR2 SVGAGI, per germline. The CDR3 spells CASSYGLRQATDTQYF. The CDR3 DNA reads TGTGCCAGCAGTTACGGACTCCGGCAGGCCACAGATACGCAGTATTTT.

The J gene is TRBJ2-2, the V gene TRBV14; either TRBD1 or TRBD2 may supply D (5 bases each). Trimming removed 6 bases at V and 2 bases at J, with 13 bases between. Germline lookup yields CDR1 SGHDN and CDR2 FVKESK. This CDR3 spans 15 amino acids. This CDR3 is CASRPGGGNTGELFF. The CDR3 bases are TGTGCCAGCAGGCCTGGTGGGGGAAACACCGGGGAGCTGTTTTTT.

This clonotype was seen repeatedly, ten times or more. The rearrangement uses TRBV11-3 and TRBJ2-1; 11 bases are shared with TRBD2. V trimming: 4 bases; J trimming: 9 bases; junction bases outside the gene matches: 2. The germline gives CDR1 SGHNT, CDR2 YENEEA. The CDR3 loop spans 13 amino acids. Here the CDR3 reads CASSWGLAVEQFF. The CDR3, as DNA: TGTGCCAGCAGCTGGGGACTAGCGGTTGAGCAGTTCTTC.

This clonotype was counted between two and nine times. The chain recombines TRBV7-6 with TRBJ2-1, with D unclear. The CDR3 consists of 16 residues. V dropped 5 bases and J dropped 1 base, with 15 bases sitting between them. Germline CDR1 SGHVS, CDR2 FNYEAQ. CDR3 nucleotide sequence: TGTGCCAGCAGCCCAATTCCGGGCGCTTCCTACAATGAGCAGTTCTTC. Its protein is CASSPIPGASYNEQFF.

This chain joins TRBV7-2 and TRBJ2-1; 8 bases align to TRBD2. CDR1 SGHTA and CDR2 FQGNSA come from the germline V gene. This CDR3 is built from 16 residues. V lost 5 bases and J lost 4; bases outside the gene matches: 10. The CDR3 here is CASSPSGGRRYNEQFF. In nucleotides, the CDR3 is TGTGCCAGCAGCCCCAGCGGCGGGAGGAGGTACAATGAGCAGTTCTTC. Together with reference TRBV7-2 and TRBJ2-1, the CDR3 gives the full variable domain: GAGVSQSPSNKVTEKGKDVELRCDPISGHTALYWYRQSLGQGLEFLIYFQGNSAPDKSGLPSDRFSAERTGGSVSTLTIQRTQQEDSAVYLCASSPSGGRRYNEQFFGPGTRLTVL.

Many counts were recorded for this clonotype. V is TRBV10-1 and J is TRBJ1-6; 7 nucleotides align to TRBD1. Per germline, CDR1 WNHNN and CDR2 SYGVQD (reference sequence). The CDR3 covers 14 residues. J was trimmed by 10 bases and V by 5 bases; bases with no gene match: 8. CDR3 sequence reads: CASSLDRHRSPLHF. DNA for the CDR3: TGCGCCAGCAGTCTGGACAGGCACAGGTCACCCCTCCACTTT.

At least ten counts were recorded for this clonotype. The chain combines TRBV28 with TRBJ2-3; 14 bases are a match to TRBD2. The CDR3 length is 17 residues. J gave up 4 bases and V 3 bases, and 6 bases lay outside the gene matches. Germline CDR1 is MDHEN and CDR2 is SYDVKM. DNA of the CDR3: TGTGCCAGCAGTTTCGGGACTAGCGGGAGTGTAGCAGATACGCAGTATTTT. Translation: CASSFGTSGSVADTQYF. The variable domain in full, with the rest retrieved from reference TRBV28 and TRBJ2-3, is DVKVTQSSRYLVKRTGEKVFLECVQDMDHENMFWYRQDPGLGLRLIYFSYDVKMKEKGDIPEGYSVSREKKERFSLILESASTNQTSMYLCASSFGTSGSVADTQYFGPGTRLTVL.

This clonotype has a handful of counts. The chain combines TRBV20-1 with TRBJ1-1, with 9 bases lining up with TRBD1. There are 16 residues in the CDR3. V lost 0 bases and J lost 1; bases outside the gene matches: 6. CDR1 is DFQATT, CDR2 SNEGSKA, per germline (reference sequence). CDR3 nucleotide sequence: TGCAGTGCTAGAGAGGGGGACAGGGAGTCGAACACTGAAGCTTTCTTT. Protein sequence: CSAREGDRESNTEAFF.

Ten or more counts support this clonotype. The V and J genes are TRBV27 and TRBJ1-6; TRBD1 agrees at 9 bases. V lost 8 bases to trimming and J lost 9 bases; unmatched junction nucleotides: 8. This CDR3 has 14 residues. In germline, CDR1 is MNHEY, CDR2 SMNVEV (reference sequence). CDR3 DNA sequence: TGTGCCAGCCAGAACCGGGACAGGGTTTCACCCCTCCACTTT. As protein: CASQNRDRVSPLHF.

The sample holds many counts of this clonotype. V gene TRBV28 combines with J gene TRBJ1-4, with D perhaps matching TRBD1 (6 bases). CDR3 size: 13 residues. The V end lost 8 bases, the J end lost 3 bases, and 10 bases lay between the germline ends. From germline, CDR1 is MDHEN and CDR2 SYDVKM. CDR3 bases: TGTGCCAGCGGCAGGGGATCTAATGAAAAACTGTTTTTT. This encodes CASGRGSNEKLFF.

The table lists this clonotype with a few counts. An end of the junction does not agree with germline; a read error may underlie this. This rearrangement joins TRBV20-1 to TRBJ2-1; 7 nucleotides line up with TRBD2. CDR1 is DFQATT, CDR2 SNEGSKA, per germline (reference sequence). This CDR3 spans 16 amino acids. The CDR3 reads CSARGLAAGAYNEQFF. CDR3 sequence (DNA): TGCAGTGCAAGAGGTCTAGCGGCGGGGGCCTACAATGAGCAGTTCTTC.

This clonotype was seen ten or more times. The rearrangement links TRBV24-1 to TRBJ2-5; TRBD2 agrees at 9 bases. Trimming took 4 bases from V and 5 from J; bases not matched to a gene: 10. CDR3 length: 16 residues. Per the germline V gene, CDR1 is KGHDR and CDR2 is SFDVKD. CDR3 residues: CATSDRTSVSTETQYF. CDR3 DNA: TGTGCCACCAGTGACAGGACTAGCGTGAGTACGGAGACCCAGTACTTC.

This clonotype was recorded a few times. V and J are TRBV25-1 and TRBJ1-2; 7 nucleotides align to TRBD1. CDR3 length equals 13 residues. The V gene end was trimmed by 6 bases and the J gene end by 4 bases; junction bases not matched to a gene: 5. The germline V gene encodes CDR1 MGHDK and CDR2 SYGVNS. The CDR3 DNA follows: TGTGCCAGCAGCGCCGGGACAGTCTATGGCTACACCTTC. It is translated as CASSAGTVYGYTF.

The table lists this clonotype with many counts. The CDR3 loop is CASSDQGQPQHF. CDR3 coding DNA: TGTGCCAGCAGTGATCAGGGTCAGCCCCAGCATTTT. J is TRBJ1-5 and V is TRBV12-3 or TRBV12-4, with D possibly being TRBD1 (5 bases). V was shortened by 5 bases and J by 6 bases, with 8 bases between the two germline ends. This CDR3 has 12 amino acids.

The chain recombines TRBV28 with TRBJ2-7; 13 bases align to TRBD2. The germline CDR1 and CDR2 sequences are MDHEN and SYDVKM. The CDR3 covers 16 residues. V lost 5 bases and J lost 3; bases outside the gene matches: 7. Here the CDR3 DNA reads TGTGCCAGCAGTCCCCGGACTAGCGGGGGCTTCTACGAGCAGTACTTC. It yields the protein CASSPRTSGGFYEQYF.

This clonotype was found many times. CDR3 sequence: CASSEPGQGPNTQYF. CDR3 bases: TGTGCCAGCAGCGAACCGGGACAGGGGCCCAATACGCAGTATTTT. The chain joins TRBV7-3 to TRBJ2-3; the match to TRBD1 covers 10 bases. Losses at the gene ends were 5 bases for V and 7 bases for J; bases not matched to a gene: 9. The CDR3 consists of 15 residues. Looked up from germline, CDR1 is SGHTA and CDR2 is FQGTGA. The entire variable domain, with the rest obtained from reference TRBV7-3 and TRBJ2-3, is as follows: GAGVSQTPSNKVTEKGKYVELRCDPISGHTALYWYRQSLGQGPEFLIYFQGTGAADDSGLPNDRFFAVRPEGSVSTLKIQRTERGDSAVYLCASSEPGQGPNTQYFGPGTRLTVL.

In its sample, this clonotype was seen a few times. The chain is built from TRBV29-1 and TRBJ1-4; D call uncertain. In germline, CDR1 is SQVTM, CDR2 ANQGSEA. V was shortened by 7 bases and J by 4 bases, with 13 bases between the two germline ends. This CDR3 region has 13 residues. The CDR3 protein is CSANPRSNEKLFF. DNA of the CDR3: TGCAGCGCCAACCCCCGGAGTAATGAAAAACTGTTTTTT.

This clonotype was seen at least ten times. This chain uses TRBV12-3 or TRBV12-4 with TRBJ2-5; 8 bases are a match to TRBD2. Trimming cost V 6 bases and J 5 bases; bases outside gene matches: 11. This CDR3 comprises 15 residues. The CDR3 nucleotides read TGTGCCAGCAGAGCCAGCGGGAGCATCGCCGAGACCCAGTACTTC. Protein product: CASRASGSIAETQYF.

This clonotype was seen a single time. The genes are TRBV11-3 and TRBJ2-3, with a tentative D call TRBD2 (8 bases). Germline assignment: CDR1 SGHNT and CDR2 YENEEA. The CDR3 has 16 residues. V dropped 4 bases and J dropped 4 bases, with 18 bases sitting between them. Here the CDR3 DNA reads TGTGCCAGCAGCTCAGGGGGTAGCGGGGCCGCAGATACGCAGTATTTT. This gives the protein CASSSGGSGAADTQYF.